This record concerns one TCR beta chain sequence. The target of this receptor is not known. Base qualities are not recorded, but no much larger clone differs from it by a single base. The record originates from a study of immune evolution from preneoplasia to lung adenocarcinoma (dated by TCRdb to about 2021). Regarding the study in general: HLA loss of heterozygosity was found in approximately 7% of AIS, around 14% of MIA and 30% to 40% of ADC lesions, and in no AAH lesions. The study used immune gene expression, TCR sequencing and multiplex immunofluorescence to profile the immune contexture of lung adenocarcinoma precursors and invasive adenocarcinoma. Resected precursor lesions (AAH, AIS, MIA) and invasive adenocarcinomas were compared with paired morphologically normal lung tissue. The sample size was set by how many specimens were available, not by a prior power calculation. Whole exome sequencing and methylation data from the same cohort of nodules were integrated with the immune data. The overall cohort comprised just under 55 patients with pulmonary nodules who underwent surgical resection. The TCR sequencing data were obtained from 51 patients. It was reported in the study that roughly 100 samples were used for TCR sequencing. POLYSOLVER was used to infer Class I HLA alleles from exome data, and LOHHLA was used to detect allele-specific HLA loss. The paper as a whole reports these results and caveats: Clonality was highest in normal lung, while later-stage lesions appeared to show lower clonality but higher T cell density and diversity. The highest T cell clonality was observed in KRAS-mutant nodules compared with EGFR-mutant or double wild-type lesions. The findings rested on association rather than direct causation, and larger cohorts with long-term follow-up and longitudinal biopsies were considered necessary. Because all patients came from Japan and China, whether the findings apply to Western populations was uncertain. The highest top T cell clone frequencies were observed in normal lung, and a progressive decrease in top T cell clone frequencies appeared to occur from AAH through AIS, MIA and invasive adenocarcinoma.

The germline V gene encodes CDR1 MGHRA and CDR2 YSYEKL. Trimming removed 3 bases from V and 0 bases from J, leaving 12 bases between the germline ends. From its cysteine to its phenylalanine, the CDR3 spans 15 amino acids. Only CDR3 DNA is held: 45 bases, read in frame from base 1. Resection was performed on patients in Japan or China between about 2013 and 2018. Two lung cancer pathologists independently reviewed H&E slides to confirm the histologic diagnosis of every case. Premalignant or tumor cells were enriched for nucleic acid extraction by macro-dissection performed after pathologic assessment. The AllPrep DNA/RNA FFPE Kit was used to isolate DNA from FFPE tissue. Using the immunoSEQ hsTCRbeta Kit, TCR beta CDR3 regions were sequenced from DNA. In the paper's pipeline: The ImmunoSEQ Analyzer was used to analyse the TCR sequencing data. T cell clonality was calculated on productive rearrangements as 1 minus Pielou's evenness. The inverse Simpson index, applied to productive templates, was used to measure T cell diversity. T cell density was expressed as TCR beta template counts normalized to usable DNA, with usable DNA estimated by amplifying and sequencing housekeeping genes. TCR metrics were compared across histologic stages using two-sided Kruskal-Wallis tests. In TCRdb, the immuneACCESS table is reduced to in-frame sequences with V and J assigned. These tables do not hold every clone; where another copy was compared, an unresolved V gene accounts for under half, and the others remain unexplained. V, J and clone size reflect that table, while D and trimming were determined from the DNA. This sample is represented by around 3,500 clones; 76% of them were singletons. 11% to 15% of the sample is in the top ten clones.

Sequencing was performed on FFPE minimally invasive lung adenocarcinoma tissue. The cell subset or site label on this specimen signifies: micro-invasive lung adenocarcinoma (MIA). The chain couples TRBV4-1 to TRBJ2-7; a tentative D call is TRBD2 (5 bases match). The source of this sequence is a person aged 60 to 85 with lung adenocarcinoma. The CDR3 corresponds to CASSHESGNSYEQYF. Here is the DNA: TGCGCCAGCAGCCACGAAAGCGGTAACTCCTACGAGCAGTACTTC.